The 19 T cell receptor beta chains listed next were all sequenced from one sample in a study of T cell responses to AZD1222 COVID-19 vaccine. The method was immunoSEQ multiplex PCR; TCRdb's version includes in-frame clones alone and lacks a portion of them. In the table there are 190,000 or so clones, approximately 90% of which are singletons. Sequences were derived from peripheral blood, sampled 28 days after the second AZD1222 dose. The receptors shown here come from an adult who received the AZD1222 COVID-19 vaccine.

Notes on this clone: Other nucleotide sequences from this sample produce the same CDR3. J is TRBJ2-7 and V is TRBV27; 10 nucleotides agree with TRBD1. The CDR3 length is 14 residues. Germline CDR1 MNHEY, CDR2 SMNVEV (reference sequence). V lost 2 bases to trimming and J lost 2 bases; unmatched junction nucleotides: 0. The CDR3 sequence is CASSLGTGAYEQYF. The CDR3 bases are TGTGCCAGCAGTTTAGGGACAGGGGCCTACGAGCAGTACTTC.

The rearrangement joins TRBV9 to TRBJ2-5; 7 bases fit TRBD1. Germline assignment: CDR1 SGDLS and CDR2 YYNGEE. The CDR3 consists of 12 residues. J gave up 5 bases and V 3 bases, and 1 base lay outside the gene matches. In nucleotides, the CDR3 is TGTGCCAGCAGCGCGGACAGGGAGACCCAGTACTTC. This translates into CASSADRETQYF.

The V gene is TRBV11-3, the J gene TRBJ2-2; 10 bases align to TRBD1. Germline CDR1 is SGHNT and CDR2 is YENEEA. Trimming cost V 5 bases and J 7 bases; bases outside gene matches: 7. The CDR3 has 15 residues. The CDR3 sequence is CASSRTGGVFGELFF. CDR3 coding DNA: TGTGCCAGCAGCCGGACAGGGGGAGTATTCGGGGAGCTGTTTTTT.

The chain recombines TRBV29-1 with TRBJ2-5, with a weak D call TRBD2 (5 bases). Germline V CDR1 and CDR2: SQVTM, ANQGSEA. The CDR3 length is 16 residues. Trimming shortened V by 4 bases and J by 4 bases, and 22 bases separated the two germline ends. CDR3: CSVVSVGVVSGETQYF. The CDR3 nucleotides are TGCAGCGTTGTGTCCGTGGGAGTGGTAAGCGGAGAGACCCAGTACTTC.

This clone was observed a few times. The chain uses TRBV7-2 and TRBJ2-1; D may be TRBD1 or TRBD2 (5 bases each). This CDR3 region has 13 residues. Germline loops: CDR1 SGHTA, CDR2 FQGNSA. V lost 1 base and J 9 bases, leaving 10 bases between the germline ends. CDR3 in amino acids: CASSLGLGTEQFF. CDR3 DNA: TGTGCCAGCAGCTTAGGACTCGGGACTGAGCAGTTCTTC.

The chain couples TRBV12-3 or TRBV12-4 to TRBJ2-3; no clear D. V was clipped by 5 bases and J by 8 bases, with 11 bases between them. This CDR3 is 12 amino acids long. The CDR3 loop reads CASSLTYGTQYF. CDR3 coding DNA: TGTGCCAGCAGTCTTACCTATGGTACGCAGTATTTT.

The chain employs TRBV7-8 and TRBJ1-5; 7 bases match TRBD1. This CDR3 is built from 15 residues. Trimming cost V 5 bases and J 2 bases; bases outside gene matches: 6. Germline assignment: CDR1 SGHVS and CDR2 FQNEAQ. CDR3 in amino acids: CASSQRDSRNQPQHF. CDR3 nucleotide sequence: TGTGCCAGCAGCCAGCGGGACAGCCGCAATCAGCCCCAGCATTTT.

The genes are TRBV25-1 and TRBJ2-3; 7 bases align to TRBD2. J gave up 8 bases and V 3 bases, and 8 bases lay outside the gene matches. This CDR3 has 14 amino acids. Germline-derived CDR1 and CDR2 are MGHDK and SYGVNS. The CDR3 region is CASSDGRSGGTQYF. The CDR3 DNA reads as TGTGCCAGCAGTGATGGCCGGTCGGGGGGTACGCAGTATTTT.

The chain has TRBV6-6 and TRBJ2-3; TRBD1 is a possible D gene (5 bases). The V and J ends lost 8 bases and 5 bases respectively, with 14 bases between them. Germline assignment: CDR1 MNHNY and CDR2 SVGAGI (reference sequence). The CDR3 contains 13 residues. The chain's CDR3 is CASRSRGGDTQYF. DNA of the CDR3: TGTGCCAGCCGAAGTAGGGGTGGAGATACGCAGTATTTT.

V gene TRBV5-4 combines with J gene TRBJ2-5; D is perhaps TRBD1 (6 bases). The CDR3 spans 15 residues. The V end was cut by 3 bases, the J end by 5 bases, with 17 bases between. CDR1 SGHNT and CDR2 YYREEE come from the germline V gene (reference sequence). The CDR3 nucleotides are TGTGCCAGCAGCTCAGTGGACCCGAGGGGGGAGACCCAGTACTTC. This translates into CASSSVDPRGETQYF.

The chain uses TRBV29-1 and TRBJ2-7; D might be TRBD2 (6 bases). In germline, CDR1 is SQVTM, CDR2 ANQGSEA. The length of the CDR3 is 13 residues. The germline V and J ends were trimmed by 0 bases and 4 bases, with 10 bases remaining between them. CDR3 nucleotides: TGCAGCGTTGAAGATCCGGGGAGGTACGAGCAGTACTTC. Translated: CSVEDPGRYEQYF.

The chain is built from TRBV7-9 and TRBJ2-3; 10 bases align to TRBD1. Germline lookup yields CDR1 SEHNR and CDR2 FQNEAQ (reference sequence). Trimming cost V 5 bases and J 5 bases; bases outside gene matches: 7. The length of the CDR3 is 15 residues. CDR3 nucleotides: TGTGCCAGCAGCACAGGACAGGGGGTAGGAGATACGCAGTATTTT. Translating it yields CASSTGQGVGDTQYF.

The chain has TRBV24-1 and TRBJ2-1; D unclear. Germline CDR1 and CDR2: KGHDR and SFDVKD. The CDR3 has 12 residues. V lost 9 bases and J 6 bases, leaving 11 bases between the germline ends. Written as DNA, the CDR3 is TGTGCCACCGGATATATCGCCAATGAGCAGTTCTTC. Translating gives CATGYIANEQFF.

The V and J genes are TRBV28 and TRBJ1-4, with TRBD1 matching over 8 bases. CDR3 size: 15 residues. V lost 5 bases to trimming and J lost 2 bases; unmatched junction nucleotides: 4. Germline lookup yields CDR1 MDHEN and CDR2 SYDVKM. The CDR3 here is CASSNRDRTNEKLFF. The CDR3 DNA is TGTGCCAGCAGTAACCGGGACAGGACTAATGAAAAACTGTTTTTT.

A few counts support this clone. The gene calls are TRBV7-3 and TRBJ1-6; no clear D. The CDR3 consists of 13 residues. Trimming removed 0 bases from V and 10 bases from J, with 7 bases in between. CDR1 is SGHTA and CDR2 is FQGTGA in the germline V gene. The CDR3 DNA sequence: TGTGCCAGCAGCTTAACAGTTGAGTCACCCCTCCACTTT. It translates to CASSLTVESPLHF.

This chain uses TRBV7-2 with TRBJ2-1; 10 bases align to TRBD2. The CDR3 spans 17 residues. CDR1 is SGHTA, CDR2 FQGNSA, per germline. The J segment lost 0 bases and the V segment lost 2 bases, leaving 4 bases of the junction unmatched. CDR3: CASSLLAGVVSYNEQFF. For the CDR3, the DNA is TGTGCCAGCAGCTTACTAGCGGGAGTGGTCTCCTACAATGAGCAGTTCTTC.

This CDR3 reads CATSGPGGLGYGYTF. The CDR3 region has the DNA TGTGCCACCAGCGGTCCAGGGGGGCTAGGCTATGGCTACACCTTC. V and J are TRBV15 and TRBJ1-2; TRBD1 matches at 7 bases. The CDR3 totals 15 residues. Germline V gives CDR1 LNHNV, CDR2 YYDKDF (reference sequence). V shed 5 bases, J shed 4 bases, and the junction held 10 bases outside the gene matches.

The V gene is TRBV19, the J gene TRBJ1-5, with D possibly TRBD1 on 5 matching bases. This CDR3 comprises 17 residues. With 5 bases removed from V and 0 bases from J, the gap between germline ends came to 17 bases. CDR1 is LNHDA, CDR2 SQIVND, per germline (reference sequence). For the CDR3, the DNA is TGTGCCAGTAGTCGGGGGGGATTCACAAATAGCAATCAGCCCCAGCATTTT. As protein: CASSRGGFTNSNQPQHF.

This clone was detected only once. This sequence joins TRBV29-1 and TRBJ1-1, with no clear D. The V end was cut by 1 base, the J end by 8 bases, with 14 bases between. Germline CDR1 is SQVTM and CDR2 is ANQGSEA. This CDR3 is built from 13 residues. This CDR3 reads CSVEALGPAEAFF. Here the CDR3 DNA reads TGCAGCGTTGAAGCCCTTGGGCCCGCCGAAGCTTTCTTT.